This entry is about one T cell receptor (beta chain). The antigen remains unidentified. This record comes from a study of PD-L1 blockade in urothelial cancer. Across the study: Patients began atezolizumab, 1,200 mg intravenously every 3 weeks, in the mid-2010s. Analyses used blood from 3 weeks (second dose) and 6 weeks after treatment start. Study observations and caveats: Below-median pretreatment blood TCR clonality was associated with improved progression-free and overall survival.

The protocol was immunoSEQ multiplex PCR, while the TCRdb copy is restricted to in-frame clones and leaves out a portion. Here the sample spans under 55,000 clones, approximately 80% being singletons. The CDR3 has 16 amino acids. J lost 3 bases, V lost 0 bases, and 8 bases had no gene match. The germline CDR1 and CDR2 sequences are GTSNPN and SVGIG (reference sequence). Peripheral blood mononuclear cells were collected from every patient before and during treatment, yielding between 1 and 8 samples per patient. The sequencing used PBMCs, collected around atezolizumab (anti-PD-L1) treatment. The clonotype comes from a man aged 40-49 years with urothelial cancer. This chain uses TRBV30 with TRBJ2-3, with 8 positions matching TRBD2. The CDR3 coding sequence is TGTGCCTGGAGTGTACCCGCGGGAGGAATGACAGATACGCAGTATTTT. It yields the protein CAWSVPAGGMTDTQYF.